Sequencing of this T cell receptor beta chain was carried out in a study of CXCR3-negative and CXCR3-positive naive CD8 T cells. Study observations and caveats: Hydrophobicity was higher for TRB CDR3s found in CXCR3-positive naive cells than in CXCR3-negative naive cells.

Carrying UMI labels, the TRB cDNA libraries were prepared through 5' RACE. TCRdb reanalyzed the 5' RACE reads and collapses them to one entry per CDR3 protein, without DNA. Its table lists 50,000 or so distinct CDR3 sequences. In the case of this clonotype: Its specificity is not known.

The CDR3 sequence is 13 residues long. CDR1 is SQVTM and CDR2 is ANQGSEA in the germline V gene. The source is a human donor in good health. Some clones in this sample may be carry-over from other donors' samples. The chain joins TRBV29-1 to TRBJ1-1; TCRdb gives TRBD1 as the D gene, but with no DNA this cannot be confirmed. The material sequenced was naive CXCR3+ CD8+ T cells from blood. As to subset: CD45RO-CCR7+CD27+CD95- naive CD8+ T cells expressing CXCR3 (TNR3+). The CDR3 sequence is CSVERTGRVEAFF.